What follows are 26 T cell receptor beta chains derived from one specimen sequenced in a study of blood T cells in healthy people across ages. Alongside a J-beta primer mix, a sample-barcoded 5' primer served in a second PCR lasting about 6 to 12 cycles. Via MiXCR, TCRdb re-called the 5' RACE reads, giving one row per CDR3 protein. The repertoire has 450,000 to 600,000 distinct CDR3 sequences, 25% to 35% of them found once; the top ten carry about 3.3%. The sample was also linked to a second study, of T cells of mothers and their children.

Sequencing was carried out using blood. Every receptor here comes from a boy aged 2 to 10 in good health.

The V gene is TRBV20-1, the J gene TRBJ2-2; 8 bases are a match to TRBD2. V lost 6 bases to trimming and J lost 5 bases; unmatched junction nucleotides: 8. The CDR3 sequence is 14 residues long. CDR1 and CDR2 (germline): DFQATT, SNEGSKA (reference sequence). The CDR3 DNA reads as TGCAGTGCCGTCTGGCGGGAGGTGACCGGGGAGCTGTTTTTT. Protein sequence: CSAVWREVTGELFF.

CDR3 amino acids: CSARDYQAKNIQYF. The DNA for the CDR3 is TGCAGTGCTAGAGATTACCAAGCCAAAAACATTCAGTACTTC. This sequence joins TRBV20-1 and TRBJ2-4; D call uncertain. The germline V and J ends were trimmed by 0 bases and 0 bases, with 6 bases remaining between them. The CDR3 length is 14 residues. CDR1 is DFQATT and CDR2 is SNEGSKA in the germline V gene (reference sequence).

This clonotype was seen more than once but under ten times. The chain carries TRBV6-6 and TRBJ2-1; D is unresolved. V lost 6 bases and J lost 15, with 15 bases in between. Germline V lookup: CDR1 MNHNY, CDR2 SVGAGI (reference sequence). CDR3 length: 11 amino acids. The DNA for the CDR3 is TGTGCCAGCAGGGGCCGGGCCTATCTGTTCTTC. It yields the protein CASRGRAYLFF.

This clonotype was found a few times. The rearrangement uses TRBV7-9 and TRBJ2-5, with TRBD2 as a possible D gene (6 bases). The J call may be faulty, since TRBJ2-1 better matches the DNA end. CDR3 length equals 14 residues. Germline V gene lookup returns CDR1 SEHNR and CDR2 FQNEAQ (reference sequence). DNA of the CDR3: TGTGCCAGCAGCTTAAGATTGAACGGGGGTGAGCAGTTCTTC. It encodes CASSLRLNGGEQFF.

This clonotype was seen a handful of times. The J gene is TRBJ1-1, the V gene TRBV20-1; tentative D call: TRBD1 (5 bases). The CDR3 consists of 11 residues. The germline CDR1 and CDR2 sequences are DFQATT and SNEGSKA (reference sequence). V was shortened by 6 bases and J by 8 bases, with 13 bases between the two germline ends. CDR3 sequence (DNA): TGCAGTGCGCGAAGGGGAGAAGAAGCTTTCTTT. As protein: CSARRGEEAFF.

This sequence joins TRBV15 and TRBJ2-7, with TRBD1 matching 11 bases. Trimming at V came to 2 bases and at J to 3 bases, leaving 3 bases not matched to a gene. CDR1 LNHNV and CDR2 YYDKDF come from the germline V gene (reference sequence). CDR3 length: 15 residues. This CDR3 reads CATSRLGTGGYEQYF. The CDR3 region has the DNA TGTGCCACCAGCAGACTCGGGACAGGGGGCTACGAGCAGTACTTC.

This chain links TRBV7-6 with TRBJ1-1; no firm D call. Germline V gene lookup returns CDR1 SGHVS and CDR2 FNYEAQ. The CDR3 consists of 13 residues. V lost 1 base, J lost 3 bases, and 6 bases lay in between. The CDR3 nucleotides read TGTGCCAGCAGCTTAGGGACCTACACTGAAGCTTTCTTT. This translates into CASSLGTYTEAFF.

CDR3 region: CASSEGLARDEQFF. As DNA, the CDR3 is TGTGCCAGCAGCGAGGGACTAGCGAGGGATGAGCAGTTCTTC. The rearrangement uses TRBV5-6 and TRBJ2-1; 10 bases agree with TRBD2. Germline V gene data show CDR1 as SGHDT and CDR2 as YYEEEE. This CDR3 region has 14 residues. V was clipped by 4 bases and J by 8 bases; unmatched bases: 6.

This clonotype was seen a few times. The rearrangement uses TRBV6-6 and TRBJ1-3; D is ambiguous. Per germline, CDR1 MNHNY and CDR2 SVGAGI (reference sequence). V was trimmed by 7 bases and J by 3 bases, leaving 16 bases between them. This CDR3 comprises 15 residues. The CDR3 DNA is TGTGCCAGCACCGACTCGCGCCTGAATGGAAACACCATATATTTT. It is translated as CASTDSRLNGNTIYF.

The chain is built from TRBV11-2 and TRBJ2-7; no definite D call. CDR1 and CDR2 from the germline V gene are SGHAT and FQNNGV. The CDR3 is 13 residues long. Trimming pared 1 base from V and 8 bases from J, leaving 12 bases between. The CDR3 sequence is CASSLGVPSQQYF. CDR3 coding DNA: TGTGCCAGCAGCTTAGGGGTCCCCAGTCAGCAGTACTTC.

The rearrangement joins TRBV6-1 to TRBJ1-5; the D is unclear. CDR3 length: 13 amino acids. The germline V gene encodes CDR1 MNHNS and CDR2 SASEGT. Trimming shortened V by 0 bases and J by 9 bases, and 9 bases separated the two germline ends. The CDR3 is CASSEASWGPQHF. CDR3 nucleotides: TGTGCCAGCAGTGAAGCGTCCTGGGGGCCCCAGCATTTT.

V is TRBV7-9 and J is TRBJ2-6; D is unresolved. CDR3 length equals 18 residues. Trimming stripped 1 base from V and 0 bases from J, with 13 bases between. Looked up from germline, CDR1 is SEHNR and CDR2 is FQNEAQ (reference sequence). The CDR3 coding sequence is TGTGCCAGCAGCTTAGACCGACGTATGAGCTCTGGGGCCAACGTCCTGACTTTC. Translating it yields CASSLDRRMSSGANVLTF.

Only a few counts were recorded for this clonotype. The chain carries TRBV12-3 or TRBV12-4 and TRBJ2-5, with 11 bases aligning to TRBD1. CDR3 length: 19 residues. V lost 7 bases and J lost 2; bases outside the gene matches: 18. The CDR3 DNA reads TGTGCCAGCAAGGGTTCGGAGGACAGGGGGCAGGGGGAACAAGAGACCCAGTACTTC. Residues: CASKGSEDRGQGEQETQYF.

This clonotype has just a few counts. This sequence joins TRBV20-1 and TRBJ2-2; D uncertain. The CDR3 contains 12 residues. The germline gives CDR1 DFQATT, CDR2 SNEGSKA (reference sequence). V lost 5 bases to trimming and J lost 5 bases, with 9 bases between them. The CDR3 sequence is CSAAFLTGELFF. CDR3 DNA: TGCAGTGCTGCATTTCTGACCGGGGAGCTGTTTTTT.

This clonotype appeared many times. The J gene is TRBJ2-5, the V gene TRBV7-6; 10 nucleotides align to TRBD1. TRBJ2-1 matches the DNA end more closely, so the J call is doubtful. Looked up from germline, CDR1 is SGHVS and CDR2 is FNYEAQ. This CDR3 region has 16 residues. CDR3 DNA sequence: TGTGCCAGCAGCCCCCAACCGGGACAGGGGAACAATGAGCAGTTCTTC. Its translation is CASSPQPGQGNNEQFF.

The chain employs TRBV2 and TRBJ2-7; D remains ambiguous. The CDR3 has 13 amino acids. Deletions cut 3 bases from V and 3 bases from J, with 9 bases between. The germline gives CDR1 SNHLY, CDR2 FYNNEI. The CDR3 protein is CASSERLFYEQYF. In nucleotides, the CDR3 is TGTGCCAGCAGTGAGCGGCTCTTCTACGAGCAGTACTTC. The full variable domain, in which reference TRBV2 and TRBJ2-7 provide the parts outside the CDR3, is EPEVTQTPSHQVTQMGQEVILRCVPISNHLYFYWYRQILGQKVEFLVSFYNNEISEKSEIFDDQFSVERPDGSNFTLKIRSTKLEDSAMYFCASSERLFYEQYFGPGTRLTVT.

The chain links TRBV7-8 to TRBJ2-5; 7 nucleotides agree with TRBD1. CDR3 length: 16 residues. Unmatched junction bases numbered 14, after V lost 5 bases and J lost 5 bases. Germline V lookup: CDR1 SGHVS, CDR2 FQNEAQ. The CDR3 sequence is CASSPEQGLLGETQYF. CDR3 sequence (DNA): TGTGCCAGCAGCCCGGAACAGGGGCTACTGGGGGAGACCCAGTACTTC.

This clonotype appeared a few times. This CDR3 reads CASSLARRLQETQYF. CDR3 nucleotides: TGTGCCAGCAGCTTAGCAAGGCGGCTTCAAGAGACCCAGTACTTC. V is TRBV7-9 and J is TRBJ2-5, with D unresolved. The germline V and J ends were trimmed by 0 bases and 2 bases, with 10 bases remaining between them. CDR1 and CDR2 from the germline V gene are SEHNR and FQNEAQ (reference sequence). The length of the CDR3 is 15 residues.

As DNA, the CDR3 is TGTGCCAGCAGTTATGGTTCAGGGCCCTACGAGCAGTACTTC. Residues: CASSYGSGPYEQYF. V usage is TRBV6-5 and J usage is TRBJ2-5; perhaps TRBD1 as D (5 bases). The J call may be in error: the DNA end matches TRBJ2-7 better. The CDR3 runs 14 residues. Germline values: CDR1 MNHEY, CDR2 SVGAGI.

The V gene is TRBV5-1, the J gene TRBJ2-5; a weak D match, TRBD2 (5 bases). The J call is in doubt because the DNA end fits TRBJ2-7 better. The CDR3 runs to 14 residues. CDR1 is SGHRS and CDR2 is YFSETQ in the germline V gene. The CDR3, as DNA: TGCGCCAGCAGCTTCCTGGACGGGGCCTACGAGCAGTACTTC. Translated, it gives CASSFLDGAYEQYF.

CDR3 nucleotides: TGTGCTAGTGGTTTAGGGACAGGAGACAACTATGGCTACACCTTC. It codes for CASGLGTGDNYGYTF. V is TRBV12-5 and J is TRBJ1-2; TRBD1 agrees at 8 bases. The CDR3 is made up of 15 amino acids. V gave up 3 bases and J gave up 2 bases; unmatched junction bases: 5. Germline V gene data show CDR1 as LGHNT and CDR2 as FRNRAP.

The DNA for the CDR3 is TGTGCCAGTAGCCTACGCGGACTTACAGATACGCAGTATTTT. Its translation is CASSLRGLTDTQYF. V and J are TRBV19 and TRBJ2-3, with D perhaps TRBD2 (5 bases). CDR3 length equals 14 residues. V was cut by 6 bases and J by 3 bases, with 13 bases left in between. The V gene's germline CDR1 is LNHDA and CDR2 SQIVND (reference sequence).

The chain has TRBV20-1 and TRBJ1-2; the D is unclear. Germline values: CDR1 DFQATT, CDR2 SNEGSKA (reference sequence). The CDR3 is 8 amino acids. CDR3 in amino acids: CRPYGYTF. DNA of the CDR3: TGCAGGCCATATGGCTACACCTTC.

This clonotype has more than one count but fewer than ten. Its ends do not fully match the called genes, so a read error is possible. The rearrangement links TRBV6-2 or TRBV6-3 to TRBJ2-5, with 9 bases fitting TRBD1. Germline-derived CDR1 and CDR2 are MNHEY and SVGEGT. The CDR3 consists of 14 residues. CDR3 DNA sequence: TGTGCCAGCAGTCGGGACAGGGTTCTGCACGAGCAGCACTTC. This translates into CASSRDRVLHEQHF.

This clonotype turned up a few times. CDR3 sequence reads: CASSLAASASSYNEQFF. CDR3 DNA sequence: TGCGCCAGCAGCTTGGCGGCTAGCGCAAGCTCCTACAATGAGCAGTTCTTC. The V gene is TRBV5-1, the J gene TRBJ2-1, with D perhaps TRBD2 (6 bases). V was pared by 0 bases and J by 0 bases, with 13 bases between. Germline CDR1 reads SGHRS; CDR2 reads YFSETQ. This CDR3 contains 17 residues.

The chain combines TRBV27 with TRBJ1-5; D is uncertain. Trimming pared 5 bases from V and 6 bases from J, leaving 11 bases between. Germline CDR1 MNHEY, CDR2 SMNVEV (reference sequence). The CDR3 totals 13 residues. The DNA for the CDR3 is TGTGCCAGCAGTCACGACTGGGGTCAGCCCCAGCATTTT. This encodes CASSHDWGQPQHF.